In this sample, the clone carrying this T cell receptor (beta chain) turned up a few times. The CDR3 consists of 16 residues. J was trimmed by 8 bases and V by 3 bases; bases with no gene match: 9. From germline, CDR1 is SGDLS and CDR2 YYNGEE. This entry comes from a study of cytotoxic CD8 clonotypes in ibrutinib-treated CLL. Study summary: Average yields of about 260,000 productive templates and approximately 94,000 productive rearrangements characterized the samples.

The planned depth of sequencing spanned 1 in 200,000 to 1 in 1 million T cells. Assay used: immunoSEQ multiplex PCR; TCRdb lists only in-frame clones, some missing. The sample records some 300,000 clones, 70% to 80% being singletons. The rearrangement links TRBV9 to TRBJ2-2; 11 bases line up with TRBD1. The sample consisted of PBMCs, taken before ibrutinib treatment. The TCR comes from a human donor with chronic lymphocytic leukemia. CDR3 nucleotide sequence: TGTGCCAGCAGCGAACACCGGGACAGGGGGACAGGGGAGCTGTTTTTT. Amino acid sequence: CASSEHRDRGTGELFF.